The clone carrying this T cell receptor beta chain was seen a handful of times. This sample stems from a study of early T cells in non-severe SARS-CoV-2 infection. TCRdb re-called the 5' RACE reads with MiXCR, one entry per CDR3 protein. Of thousands of distinct CDR3 sequences listed, 4.5% to 5.5% are singletons. Germline values: CDR1 MNHNY, CDR2 SVGAGI (reference sequence). The CDR3 consists of 14 residues. The V gene end was trimmed by 7 bases and the J gene end by 5 bases; junction bases not matched to a gene: 9. The sequence came from an adult who was a healthcare worker with PCR-confirmed SARS-CoV-2 infection or an uninfected control (not recorded which). The V gene is TRBV6-6, the J gene TRBJ2-5; TRBD1 matches 8 bases. Sequencing was performed on whole blood. In nucleotides, the CDR3 is TGTGCCAGCAACCAAGAGACAGGGGTGGAGACCCAGTACTTC. Its protein is CASNQETGVETQYF.